A selection of T cell receptor beta chains follows, all from one sample in a study of blood T cell repertoires in COVID-19. Sequencing used immunoSEQ multiplex PCR; TCRdb keeps in-frame clones, though not all of them. Of 410,000 or so clones listed, 89% are singletons. Sequenced material: peripheral blood. The receptors stem from a woman in her 40s with COVID-19, enrolled during active disease. Both conserved end residues are part of each CDR3. Fields, in order: D gene, J gene, clone size, V gene, CDR3 protein, CDR3 DNA. A D gene is named only where the DNA matches it firmly. Size is omitted from some rows. Given values are once, few, many or a class for expanded clones.

d_gene: .
j_gene: TRBJ2-7
abundance: .
v_gene: TRBV5-4
CDR3aa: CASSLVRGREQYF
CDR3nt: TGTGCCAGCAGCTTGGTCAGGGGGAGGGAGCAGTACTTC

d_gene: .
j_gene: TRBJ1-3
abundance: .
v_gene: TRBV28
CDR3aa: CASRPTGIGSGNTIYF
CDR3nt: TGTGCCAGCAGGCCTACAGGGATAGGGTCTGGAAACACCATATATTTT

d_gene: .
j_gene: TRBJ1-2
abundance: .
v_gene: TRBV15
CDR3aa: CATSRDREVGYTF
CDR3nt: TGTGCCACCAGCAGAGATCGGGAGGTTGGCTACACCTTC

d_gene: TRBD1
j_gene: TRBJ2-1
abundance: .
v_gene: TRBV6-6
CDR3aa: CASSAAVPQGKKFF
CDR3nt: TGTGCCAGCAGTGCCGCCGTACCACAGGGGAAGAAGTTCTTC

d_gene: .
j_gene: TRBJ2-7
abundance: .
v_gene: TRBV7-9
CDR3aa: CASSFGQIYEQYF
CDR3nt: TGTGCCAGCAGCTTTGGACAGATCTACGAGCAGTACTTC

d_gene: .
j_gene: TRBJ2-3
abundance: once
v_gene: TRBV7-2
CDR3aa: CASSLRGPQTDTQYF
CDR3nt: TGTGCCAGCAGCTTACGGGGTCCACAGACAGATACGCAGTATTTT

d_gene: TRBD2
j_gene: TRBJ2-4
abundance: .
v_gene: TRBV6-5
CDR3aa: CASYLAGRENIQYF
CDR3nt: TGTGCCAGTTACCTAGCGGGGAGGGAAAACATTCAGTACTTC

d_gene: TRBD1
j_gene: TRBJ2-1
abundance: few
v_gene: TRBV19
CDR3aa: CASSNGQANEQFF
CDR3nt: TGTGCCAGTAGTAACGGACAGGCCAATGAGCAGTTCTTC

d_gene: .
j_gene: TRBJ1-4
abundance: .
v_gene: TRBV7-9
CDR3aa: CASSRTSSNEKLFF
CDR3nt: TGTGCCAGCAGCAGGACAAGTTCTAATGAAAAACTGTTTTTT

d_gene: .
j_gene: TRBJ2-3
abundance: .
v_gene: TRBV7-2
CDR3aa: CASLYTGGSTDTQYF
CDR3nt: TGTGCCAGCCTCTACACCGGGGGTAGCACAGATACGCAGTATTTT

d_gene: .
j_gene: TRBJ2-2
abundance: .
v_gene: TRBV6-2/TRBV6-3
CDR3aa: CASSFALGLTGELFF
CDR3nt: TGTGCCAGCAGTTTCGCACTGGGACTGACCGGGGAGCTGTTTTTT

d_gene: TRBD2
j_gene: TRBJ2-1
abundance: .
v_gene: TRBV3-1/TRBV3-2
CDR3aa: CASSPRLAGGPISYNEQFF
CDR3nt: TGTGCCAGCAGTCCCAGACTAGCGGGAGGACCCATCTCCTACAATGAGCAGTTCTTC

d_gene: TRBD1
j_gene: TRBJ1-3
abundance: .
v_gene: TRBV7-2
CDR3aa: CASSLAVGQGNTIYF
CDR3nt: TGTGCCAGCAGCTTAGCGGTAGGACAGGGGAACACCATATATTTT

d_gene: .
j_gene: TRBJ1-1
abundance: .
v_gene: TRBV19
CDR3aa: CASSIRGGAEAFF
CDR3nt: TGTGCCAGTAGTATAAGGGGAGGCGCTGAAGCTTTCTTT

d_gene: .
j_gene: TRBJ1-1
abundance: .
v_gene: TRBV7-9
CDR3aa: CASSFRGPEAFF
CDR3nt: TGTGCCAGCAGCTTCCGGGGTCCAGAAGCTTTCTTT

d_gene: .
j_gene: TRBJ1-6
abundance: .
v_gene: TRBV9
CDR3aa: CASSASGRDGSPLHF
CDR3nt: TGTGCCAGCAGCGCCTCCGGGAGGGATGGGTCACCCCTCCACTTT

d_gene: TRBD2
j_gene: TRBJ2-3
abundance: .
v_gene: TRBV7-2
CDR3aa: CASSSFLRGTEVTDTQYF
CDR3nt: TGTGCCAGCAGCTCGTTTTTGCGGGGGACCGAGGTAACAGATACGCAGTATTTT

d_gene: .
j_gene: TRBJ1-1
abundance: .
v_gene: TRBV14
CDR3aa: CASSNGGTEAFF
CDR3nt: TGTGCCAGCAGCAATGGGGGCACGGAAGCTTTCTTT

d_gene: .
j_gene: TRBJ1-5
abundance: few
v_gene: TRBV21-1
CDR3aa: CASSKQKGGEPQHF
CDR3nt: TGTGCCAGCAGCAAACAGAAAGGGGGCGAGCCCCAGCATTTT

d_gene: .
j_gene: TRBJ2-1
abundance: once
v_gene: TRBV3-1/TRBV3-2
CDR3aa: CASSHLGSNEQFF
CDR3nt: TGTGCCAGCAGCCACTTGGGGAGCAATGAGCAGTTCTTC

d_gene: TRBD2
j_gene: TRBJ2-3
abundance: .
v_gene: TRBV23-1
CDR3aa: CASSQSSGGIETDTQYF
CDR3nt: TGCGCCAGCAGTCAATCGTCCGGGGGGATTGAGACAGATACGCAGTATTTT

d_gene: TRBD1
j_gene: TRBJ1-1
abundance: .
v_gene: TRBV19
CDR3aa: CASRTQGRNTEAFF
CDR3nt: TGTGCCAGTAGAACACAGGGGCGGAACACTGAAGCTTTCTTT

d_gene: .
j_gene: TRBJ2-7
abundance: .
v_gene: TRBV12-3/TRBV12-4
CDR3aa: CASSLSVYEQYF
CDR3nt: TGTGCCAGCAGCCTCTCGGTCTACGAGCAGTACTTC

d_gene: TRBD1
j_gene: TRBJ1-5
abundance: .
v_gene: TRBV19
CDR3aa: CASRTVGQGKGPQHF
CDR3nt: TGTGCCAGTAGGACCGTCGGACAGGGGAAGGGACCCCAGCATTTT

d_gene: .
j_gene: TRBJ1-2
abundance: .
v_gene: TRBV27
CDR3aa: CASGFWTGPNYGYTF
CDR3nt: TGTGCCAGCGGCTTTTGGACTGGACCTAACTATGGCTACACCTTC

d_gene: TRBD1
j_gene: TRBJ1-5
abundance: .
v_gene: TRBV29-1
CDR3aa: CSAGQGLGQPQHF
CDR3nt: TGCAGCGCCGGACAGGGATTGGGTCAGCCCCAGCATTTT

d_gene: TRBD1
j_gene: TRBJ1-6
abundance: .
v_gene: TRBV27
CDR3aa: CASSSWTGGYNSPLHF
CDR3nt: TGTGCCAGCAGTTCCTGGACAGGGGGCTATAATTCACCCCTCCACTTT

d_gene: TRBD1
j_gene: TRBJ2-5
abundance: .
v_gene: TRBV7-3
CDR3aa: CASSLTGIGETQYF
CDR3nt: TGTGCCAGCAGCTTGACAGGGATTGGAGAGACCCAGTACTTC

d_gene: TRBD1
j_gene: TRBJ2-7
abundance: .
v_gene: TRBV30
CDR3aa: CAWSVMGQGGYEQYF
CDR3nt: TGTGCCTGGAGTGTAATGGGACAGGGGGGCTACGAGCAGTACTTC

d_gene: .
j_gene: TRBJ1-5
abundance: .
v_gene: TRBV15
CDR3aa: CATSSRQNQPQHF
CDR3nt: TGTGCCACCAGCAGCAGACAGAATCAGCCCCAGCATTTT

d_gene: TRBD1
j_gene: TRBJ2-6
abundance: .
v_gene: TRBV11-2
CDR3aa: CASSAQDRAAGANVLTF
CDR3nt: TGTGCCAGCAGCGCACAAGACAGGGCGGCTGGGGCCAACGTCCTGACTTTC

d_gene: .
j_gene: TRBJ1-4
abundance: .
v_gene: TRBV2
CDR3aa: CASSVSAGAEKLFF
CDR3nt: TGTGCCAGCAGTGTCTCGGCAGGGGCCGAAAAACTGTTTTTT

d_gene: .
j_gene: TRBJ2-7
abundance: .
v_gene: TRBV7-9
CDR3aa: CASSLAAVQSYEQYF
CDR3nt: TGTGCCAGCAGCTTAGCTGCCGTCCAGTCCTACGAGCAGTACTTC

d_gene: .
j_gene: TRBJ1-1
abundance: .
v_gene: TRBV6-2/TRBV6-3
CDR3aa: CASSRTTSNTEAFF
CDR3nt: TGTGCCAGCAGTCGGACAACCTCGAACACTGAAGCTTTCTTT

d_gene: .
j_gene: TRBJ1-1
abundance: .
v_gene: TRBV19
CDR3aa: CASSIGQRNTEAFF
CDR3nt: TGTGCCAGTAGTATCGGACAAAGGAACACTGAAGCTTTCTTT

d_gene: .
j_gene: TRBJ2-6
abundance: .
v_gene: TRBV19
CDR3aa: CASSMWGAGANVLTF
CDR3nt: TGTGCCAGTAGTATGTGGGGAGCTGGGGCCAACGTCCTGACTTTC

d_gene: TRBD1
j_gene: TRBJ2-1
abundance: once
v_gene: TRBV5-4
CDR3aa: CASSLGQGRNEQFF
CDR3nt: TGTGCCAGCAGCCTAGGACAGGGGAGGAATGAGCAGTTCTTC

d_gene: .
j_gene: TRBJ1-2
abundance: .
v_gene: TRBV12-3/TRBV12-4
CDR3aa: CASSTGDTYGYTF
CDR3nt: TGTGCCAGCAGTACCGGGGACACCTATGGCTACACCTTC

d_gene: TRBD1
j_gene: TRBJ2-7
abundance: .
v_gene: TRBV10-3
CDR3aa: CAKSQGVGYEQYF
CDR3nt: TGTGCCAAATCACAGGGGGTGGGGTACGAGCAGTACTTC

d_gene: .
j_gene: TRBJ1-6
abundance: .
v_gene: TRBV19
CDR3aa: CASSIDSGDSPLHF
CDR3nt: TGTGCCAGTAGTATCGACTCGGGAGATTCACCCCTCCACTTT

d_gene: .
j_gene: TRBJ1-6
abundance: .
v_gene: TRBV14
CDR3aa: CASSRGKSGNSPLHF
CDR3nt: TGTGCCAGCAGCCGAGGGAAATCCGGTAATTCACCCCTCCACTTT

d_gene: .
j_gene: TRBJ1-1
abundance: .
v_gene: TRBV7-2
CDR3aa: CASSPNPTALSEAFF
CDR3nt: TGTGCCAGCAGCCCCAACCCGACAGCCTTATCTGAAGCTTTCTTT

d_gene: .
j_gene: TRBJ2-1
abundance: .
v_gene: TRBV7-9
CDR3aa: CASSGWGEDPVYNEQFF
CDR3nt: TGTGCCAGCAGCGGATGGGGGGAGGACCCAGTTTACAATGAGCAGTTCTTC

d_gene: .
j_gene: TRBJ1-6
abundance: .
v_gene: TRBV6-5
CDR3aa: CASSYEGLNSPLHF
CDR3nt: TGTGCCAGCAGTTACGAGGGTCTTAATTCACCCCTCCACTTT

d_gene: TRBD1
j_gene: TRBJ1-2
abundance: .
v_gene: TRBV3-1/TRBV3-2
CDR3aa: CASSPDRTGADYGYTF
CDR3nt: TGTGCCAGCAGCCCCGATCGGACAGGGGCGGACTATGGCTACACCTTC

d_gene: .
j_gene: TRBJ2-6
abundance: .
v_gene: TRBV6-5
CDR3aa: CASSYSRGNGANVLTF
CDR3nt: TGTGCCAGCAGTTACTCGAGAGGGAACGGGGCCAACGTCCTGACTTTC

d_gene: TRBD1
j_gene: TRBJ1-4
abundance: .
v_gene: TRBV20-1
CDR3aa: CSAARDRVLF
CDR3nt: TGCAGTGCTGCCCGGGACAGGGTACTTTTT

d_gene: .
j_gene: TRBJ1-5
abundance: once
v_gene: TRBV6-6
CDR3aa: CASRPTGSSNQPQHF
CDR3nt: TGTGCCAGCAGACCCACAGGGTCTAGCAATCAGCCCCAGCATTTT

d_gene: .
j_gene: TRBJ2-1
abundance: .
v_gene: TRBV6-6
CDR3aa: CASISNEPDEQFF
CDR3nt: TGTGCCAGCATCTCAAACGAGCCGGATGAGCAGTTCTTC

d_gene: TRBD2
j_gene: TRBJ2-2
abundance: .
v_gene: TRBV9
CDR3aa: CASSPRTSGVFLHTGELFF
CDR3nt: TGTGCCAGCAGCCCGCGGACTAGCGGTGTTTTTTTGCACACCGGGGAGCTGTTTTTT

d_gene: .
j_gene: TRBJ2-1
abundance: .
v_gene: TRBV28
CDR3aa: CASSLQLARGEQFF
CDR3nt: TGTGCCAGCAGTTTACAACTAGCCAGGGGGGAGCAGTTCTTC

d_gene: TRBD1
j_gene: TRBJ1-1
abundance: .
v_gene: TRBV29-1
CDR3aa: CSVGTGRDTEAFF
CDR3nt: TGCAGCGTCGGGACAGGGAGGGACACTGAAGCTTTCTTT